The present entry profiles one T cell receptor beta chain with its context. In the authors' workflow: The assay estimated nucleated cells by amplifying reference gene primers. Using immunoSEQ multiplex PCR, the repertoire was profiled, and TCRdb retains in-frame clones only, with some absent. V, J and clone size derive from that table, while D and trimming were established from the DNA sequence. The repertoire has roughly 57,000 clones, 85% to 95% of them found once; the top ten carry about 3.1%. These data originate in a study of blood T cell repertoires in COVID-19. About the study: Samples of COVID-19 (acute and convalescent) were obtained from the United States, Italy and Spain. Sample material is recorded as cDNA or gDNA derived from T cells, B-cell-depleted T cells, or PBMCs.

Looked up from germline, CDR1 is MNHEY and CDR2 is SVGAGI. CDR3 length: 14 amino acids. Trimming took off 6 bases at V and 2 bases at J, with 8 bases between the two ends. The receptor comes from a human donor in a cohort sampled during active COVID-19. The gene calls are TRBV6-5 and TRBJ2-6; the D gene is possibly TRBD2 (6 bases). The sample comprised peripheral blood. The CDR3 sequence: CASRGTAGANVLTF. The CDR3 DNA sequence: TGTGCCAGCAGGGGGACTGCTGGGGCCAACGTCCTGACTTTC.